This T cell receptor beta chain derives from a study of CD8+CD57+ T cells in acquired aplastic anemia. Study information: The DNA of sorted CD4+ and CD8+ cells averaged around 3.2 ug.

Concerning this clonotype itself: The germline gene is not matched at one end of the junction; a read error may be the cause.

This CDR3 region has 15 residues. CDR1 is ENHRY, CDR2 SYGVKD, per germline. Researchers used genomic DNA as the template to profile TCR beta VDJ and CDR3. TCRdb re-called the reads through MiXCR, storing one row per CDR3 protein. The data hold about 68,000 distinct CDR3 sequences, with around half observed a single time. The source is a human donor in good health, serving as a control. V usage is TRBV10-3 and J usage is TRBJ1-1; D perhaps matches TRBD1 (6 bases). Specimen: sorted CD4+, CD8+, or CD8+CD57+ T cells (not recorded which) from PBMCs. CDR3 nucleotides: TGTGCCAGCAGTTCCAGGGGAGGGGCGAACACTGAAGCTTTCTTT. Protein product: CASSSRGGANTEAFF.